The 28 T cell receptor beta chains presented below share a single source sample, sequenced in a study of blood T cell repertoires in COVID-19. The repertoire was sequenced with immunoSEQ multiplex PCR; TCRdb's copy has only in-frame clones and lacks some. The table records about 72,000 clones, around 86% of them present only once. The sample consisted of peripheral blood. The receptors stem from a woman in her fifties or sixties with acute or convalescent COVID-19.

This clone appeared a single time. The rearrangement joins TRBV5-1 to TRBJ1-1; D gene ambiguous. Germline-derived CDR1 and CDR2 are SGHRS and YFSETQ. V was pared by 6 bases and J by 0 bases, with 18 bases between. CDR3 length: 16 amino acids. CDR3 loop: CASKNLKSGMNTEAFF. The CDR3, as DNA: TGCGCCAGCAAAAATCTGAAATCGGGGATGAACACTGAAGCTTTCTTT.

V usage is TRBV4-2 and J usage is TRBJ2-7; possible D gene TRBD1, 5 bases. Germline lookup yields CDR1 LGHNA and CDR2 YNFKEQ. The CDR3 covers 14 residues. V gave up 1 base and J gave up 6 bases, with 13 bases separating them. The CDR3 sequence is CASSQGGSPREQYF. CDR3 bases: TGTGCCAGCAGCCAAGGGGGCTCCCCGCGCGAGCAGTACTTC.

The V gene is TRBV5-8, the J gene TRBJ2-3, with TRBD1 matching 11 bases. The junction had 4 bases not matched to a gene; V was cut back by 1 base and J by 3 bases. Germline V gene lookup returns CDR1 SGHTS and CDR2 YDEGEE. The CDR3 totals 16 residues. The CDR3 here is CASSLSGTGGTDTQYF. The CDR3 DNA reads as TGTGCCAGCAGCTTGTCCGGGACAGGGGGGACAGATACGCAGTATTTT.

V usage is TRBV30 and J usage is TRBJ2-2; 7 bases match TRBD1. CDR1 GTSNPN and CDR2 SVGIG come from the germline V gene (reference sequence). The trim removed 1 base at V and 7 bases at J, leaving 6 bases unmatched. The CDR3 covers 14 residues. The CDR3 reads CAWSGRGRVGELFF. CDR3 in DNA: TGTGCCTGGAGTGGTAGGGGGCGCGTCGGGGAGCTGTTTTTT.

This CDR3 is CATEGQGEHYTF. In nucleotides, the CDR3 is TGTGCCACCGAGGGACAGGGTGAACACTACACCTTC. The chain uses TRBV6-4 and TRBJ1-2; 9 bases fit TRBD1. Trimming cost V 10 bases and J 10 bases; bases outside gene matches: 10. The CDR3 sequence is 12 residues long. Germline V gene sequence: CDR1 MRHNA, CDR2 SNTAGT.

This clone is a singleton in its sample. The V call is TRBV5-1, the J call TRBJ2-2; D perhaps matches TRBD2 (6 bases). Germline V CDR1 and CDR2: SGHRS, YFSETQ. The CDR3 totals 15 residues. Deletions cut 4 bases from V and 5 bases from J, with 15 bases between. The CDR3: CASSRTPGETGELFF. CDR3 DNA sequence: TGCGCCAGCAGCAGAACACCGGGAGAGACCGGGGAGCTGTTTTTT. Full variable domain (rest looked up from reference TRBV5-1 and TRBJ2-2): KAGVTQTPRYLIKTRGQQVTLSCSPISGHRSVSWYQQTPGQGLQFLFEYFSETQRNKGNFPGRFSGRQFSNSRSEMNVSTLELGDSALYLCASSRTPGETGELFFGEGSRLTVL.

This sequence joins TRBV7-9 and TRBJ2-3, with TRBD2 identical over 11 bases. Germline loops: CDR1 SEHNR, CDR2 FQNEAQ (reference sequence). CDR3 length: 18 amino acids. Trimming removed 5 bases from V and 7 bases from J; junction bases left unmatched: 17. The CDR3 reads CASSPINPLAGGMNTQYF. In DNA, the CDR3 is TGTGCCAGCAGCCCAATTAACCCGTTAGCGGGGGGGATGAATACGCAGTATTTT.

This clone was detected only a few times. V usage is TRBV5-1 and J usage is TRBJ1-1; D unresolved. Per germline, CDR1 SGHRS and CDR2 YFSETQ. The CDR3 runs 14 residues. The V and J ends lost 0 bases and 1 base respectively, with 7 bases between them. CDR3 sequence (DNA): TGCGCCAGCAGCTTGGACGGAGCGAACACTGAAGCTTTCTTT. Translation gives CASSLDGANTEAFF.

The gene calls are TRBV4-1 and TRBJ1-4; D perhaps matches TRBD1 (5 bases). This CDR3 spans 15 amino acids. Looked up from germline, CDR1 is MGHRA and CDR2 is YSYEKL. The V gene lost 3 bases and the J gene lost 6 bases, with 14 bases spanning the gap. CDR3 in amino acids: CASSHILQVDEKLFF. The CDR3, as DNA: TGCGCCAGCAGCCACATCCTACAGGTAGATGAAAAACTGTTTTTT.

The chain is built from TRBV5-4 and TRBJ2-3; 8 positions agree with TRBD2. CDR1 and CDR2 from the germline V gene are SGHNT and YYREEE (reference sequence). V lost 3 bases, J lost 4 bases, and 7 bases stayed unmatched. The CDR3 sequence is 15 residues long. The CDR3 bases are TGTGCCAGCAGCTCGCCGGGACTAGAAGCAGATACGCAGTATTTT. Its translation is CASSSPGLEADTQYF.

V and J are TRBV7-2 and TRBJ1-3; D might be TRBD1 (5 bases). The CDR3 is 15 residues long. Deletions cut 5 bases from V and 0 bases from J, with 11 bases between. CDR1 is SGHTA, CDR2 FQGNSA, per germline. The CDR3 loop reads CASSRTQSSGNTIYF. Here the CDR3 DNA reads TGTGCCAGCAGCCGGACACAGAGCTCTGGAAACACCATATATTTT. Using reference TRBV7-2 and TRBJ1-3 for the parts outside the CDR3, the full variable domain is GAGVSQSPSNKVTEKGKDVELRCDPISGHTALYWYRQSLGQGLEFLIYFQGNSAPDKSGLPSDRFSAERTGGSVSTLTIQRTQQEDSAVYLCASSRTQSSGNTIYFGEGSWLTVV.

The chain joins TRBV19 to TRBJ1-1; no clear D. The CDR3 is 13 residues long. Trimming took 7 bases from V and 11 from J, leaving 20 bases between them. The germline gives CDR1 LNHDA, CDR2 SQIVND (reference sequence). DNA of the CDR3: TGTGCCAGTACCCCATTGAGGGAAGGGAAGGCTTTCTTT. It is translated as CASTPLREGKAFF.

The chain is built from TRBV19 and TRBJ1-2; 8 nucleotides match TRBD1. Germline CDR1 reads LNHDA; CDR2 reads SQIVND (reference sequence). The CDR3 has 15 residues. J gave up 3 bases and V 6 bases, and 9 bases lay outside the gene matches. The CDR3 protein is CASRIRRGRDYGYTF. The CDR3 region has the DNA TGTGCCAGTAGGATTCGCAGGGGGCGAGACTATGGCTACACCTTC.

The chain's CDR3 is CASGLRLAGEETQYF. In DNA, the CDR3 is TGTGCTAGTGGCCTCAGACTAGCGGGGGAAGAGACCCAGTACTTC. This sequence joins TRBV12-5 and TRBJ2-5; TRBD2 aligns across 12 bases. J was trimmed by 3 bases and V by 6 bases; bases with no gene match: 5. CDR3 size: 15 residues. Germline loops: CDR1 LGHNT, CDR2 FRNRAP. The entire variable domain, with the rest obtained from reference TRBV12-5 and TRBJ2-5, is as follows: DARVTQTPRHKVTEMGQEVTMRCQPILGHNTVFWYRQTMMQGLELLAYFRNRAPLDDSGMPKDRFSAEMPDATLATLKIQPSEPRDSAVYFCASGLRLAGEETQYFGPGTRLLVL.

The chain links TRBV5-6 to TRBJ1-6, with a weak D call TRBD1 (6 bases). The CDR3 contains 13 residues. The V end lost 4 bases, the J end lost 10 bases, and 12 bases lay between the germline ends. CDR1 and CDR2 from the germline V gene are SGHDT and YYEEEE. CDR3 DNA: TGTGCCAGCAGCAGAACAGGGAACTCACCCCTCCACTTT. It encodes CASSRTGNSPLHF.

The rearrangement joins TRBV11-2 to TRBJ2-5, with D tentatively TRBD2 (6 bases). Germline CDR1 is SGHAT and CDR2 is FQNNGV. The CDR3 spans 14 residues. The germline V and J ends were trimmed by 3 bases and 4 bases, with 12 bases remaining between them. DNA for the CDR3: TGTGCCAGCAGCTTCGGTGGGACTCGAGAGACCCAGTACTTC. Its protein is CASSFGGTRETQYF.

J is TRBJ1-2 and V is TRBV24-1; D might be TRBD1 (5 bases). Trimming removed 4 bases at V and 2 bases at J, with 10 bases between. Germline V gives CDR1 KGHDR, CDR2 SFDVKD. The CDR3 is made up of 14 amino acids. The CDR3 here is CATSEPTANYGYTF. The CDR3 nucleotides read TGTGCCACCAGTGAACCGACAGCCAACTATGGCTACACCTTC.

The chain recombines TRBV5-1 with TRBJ1-5, with TRBD1 identical over 9 bases. Looked up from germline, CDR1 is SGHRS and CDR2 is YFSETQ. The V segment lost 0 bases and the J segment 3 bases; nucleotides outside the gene matches: 1. The CDR3 covers 15 residues. In nucleotides, the CDR3 is TGCGCCAGCAGCTTGGGGGACAGGGTCAATCAGCCCCAGCATTTT. It translates to CASSLGDRVNQPQHF.

This chain connects TRBV27 to TRBJ2-7; TRBD1 agrees at 7 bases. Germline values: CDR1 MNHEY, CDR2 SMNVEV (reference sequence). With 7 bases clipped from V and 5 bases from J, the junction kept 5 bases outside the gene matches. The CDR3 has 12 amino acids. The chain's CDR3 is CASMDRHNEQYF. CDR3 in DNA: TGTGCCAGCATGGACAGGCACAACGAGCAGTACTTC.

The chain couples TRBV6-5 to TRBJ2-7, with TRBD2 matching 12 bases. CDR1 and CDR2 from the germline V gene are MNHEY and SVGAGI. This CDR3 is built from 16 residues. Trimming took 2 bases from V and 4 from J; bases not matched to a gene: 6. CDR3 residues: CASSYGTSGSRYEQYF. In DNA form, the CDR3 reads TGTGCCAGCAGTTACGGGACTAGCGGGTCGAGGTACGAGCAGTACTTC.

In the case of this clone: One end of the junction varies from germline; a read error may be responsible. The V call is TRBV18, the J call TRBJ1-4; 12 nucleotides align to TRBD1. In germline, CDR1 is KGHSH, CDR2 LQKENI. CDR3 length: 16 amino acids. CDR3 region: CASSPQSGTGGQKLFF. CDR3 sequence (DNA): TGTGCCAGCTCCCCACAGTCCGGGACAGGGGGCCAAAAACTGTTTTTT.

The genes are TRBV28 and TRBJ1-2, with a possible D match to TRBD1 (5 bases). Per germline, CDR1 MDHEN and CDR2 SYDVKM. This CDR3 region has 12 residues. V lost 0 bases, J lost 10 bases, and 9 bases lay in between. CDR3 loop: CASSLWGGHYTF. The CDR3, as DNA: TGTGCCAGCAGTTTATGGGGGGGTCACTACACCTTC.

V is TRBV3-1 (or the pseudogene TRBV3-2) and J is TRBJ1-6; D uncertain. Germline assignment: CDR1 LGHDT and CDR2 YNNKEL (reference sequence). V was clipped by 5 bases and J by 10 bases, with 18 bases between them. This CDR3 region has 15 residues. CDR3 nucleotides: TGTGCCAGCAGCGGACGGACTGGAGGAGGGTCACCCCTCCACTTT. Residues: CASSGRTGGGSPLHF.

A few counts support this clone. The chain links TRBV5-1 to TRBJ2-7, with D maybe TRBD1 (5 bases). CDR3 length equals 14 residues. Germline V gene sequence: CDR1 SGHRS, CDR2 YFSETQ. Trimming left V 3 bases short and J 2 bases short, with 12 bases between. CDR3 sequence: CASSSETAAYEQYF. Here the CDR3 DNA reads TGCGCCAGCAGCTCAGAGACAGCCGCCTACGAGCAGTACTTC.

The rearrangement links TRBV27 to TRBJ1-2; the D gene is possibly TRBD1 (5 bases). The V gene lost 4 bases and the J gene lost 8 bases, with 26 bases spanning the gap. This CDR3 has 17 amino acids. In germline, CDR1 is MNHEY, CDR2 SMNVEV (reference sequence). The CDR3 sequence is CASSSGSFLGLLDGYTF. The CDR3 bases are TGTGCCAGCAGTTCCGGGTCGTTTCTGGGGCTACTCGACGGCTACACCTTC.

The chain recombines TRBV2 with TRBJ1-1, with D unresolved. CDR3 length equals 13 residues. Germline lookup yields CDR1 SNHLY and CDR2 FYNNEI. Trimming cost V 4 bases and J 0 bases, with 6 bases left between them. Written as DNA, the CDR3 is TGTGCCAGCAGTGGTTCAGTGAACACTGAAGCTTTCTTT. As protein: CASSGSVNTEAFF.

V gene TRBV7-2 combines with J gene TRBJ2-1; 9 bases fit TRBD2. The germline V gene has CDR1 SGHTA and CDR2 FQGNSA. V shed 1 base, J shed 6 bases, and the junction held 4 bases outside the gene matches. The CDR3 covers 15 residues. CDR3 coding DNA: TGTGCCAGCAGCTTAGTGGCGGGGGGGGCCAATGAGCAGTTCTTC. Encoded protein: CASSLVAGGANEQFF.

This chain uses TRBV5-6 with TRBJ2-3, with 7 positions matching TRBD2. The junction had 8 bases not matched to a gene; V was cut back by 0 bases and J by 4 bases. This CDR3 has 16 residues. Germline CDR1 reads SGHDT; CDR2 reads YYEEEE. The chain's CDR3 is CASSLVLAGDPDTQYF. CDR3 bases: TGTGCCAGCAGCTTGGTCCTGGCGGGGGATCCAGATACGCAGTATTTT.